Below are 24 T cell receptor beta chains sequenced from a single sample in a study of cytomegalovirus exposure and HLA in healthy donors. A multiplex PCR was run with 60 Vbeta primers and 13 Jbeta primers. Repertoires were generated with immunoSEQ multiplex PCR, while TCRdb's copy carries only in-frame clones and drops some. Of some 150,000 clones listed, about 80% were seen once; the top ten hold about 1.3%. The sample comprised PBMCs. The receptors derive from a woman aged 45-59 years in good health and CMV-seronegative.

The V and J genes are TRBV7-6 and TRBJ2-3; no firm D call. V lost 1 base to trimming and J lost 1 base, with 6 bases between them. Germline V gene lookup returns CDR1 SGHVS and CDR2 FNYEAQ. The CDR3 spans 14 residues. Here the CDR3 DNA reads TGTGCCAGCAGCTTAGGGAGCGGCACAGATACGCAGTATTTT. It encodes CASSLGSGTDTQYF.

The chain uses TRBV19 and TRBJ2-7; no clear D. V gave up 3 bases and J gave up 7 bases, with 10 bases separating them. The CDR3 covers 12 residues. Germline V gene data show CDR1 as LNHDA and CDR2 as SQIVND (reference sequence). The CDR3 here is CASSIAAREQYF. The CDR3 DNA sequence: TGTGCCAGTAGTATCGCAGCGCGGGAGCAGTACTTC. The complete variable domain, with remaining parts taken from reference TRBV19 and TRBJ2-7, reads DGGITQSPKYLFRKEGQNVTLSCEQNLNHDAMYWYRQDPGQGLRLIYYSQIVNDFQKGDIAEGYSVSREKKESFPLTVTSAQKNPTAFYLCASSIAAREQYFGPGTRLTVT.

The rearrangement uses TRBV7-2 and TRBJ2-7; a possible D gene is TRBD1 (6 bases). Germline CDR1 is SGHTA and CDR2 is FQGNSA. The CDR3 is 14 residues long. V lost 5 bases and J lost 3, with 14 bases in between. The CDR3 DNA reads TGTGCCAGCAGCCCAAGGGTACAGGGCTACGAGCAGTACTTC. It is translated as CASSPRVQGYEQYF.

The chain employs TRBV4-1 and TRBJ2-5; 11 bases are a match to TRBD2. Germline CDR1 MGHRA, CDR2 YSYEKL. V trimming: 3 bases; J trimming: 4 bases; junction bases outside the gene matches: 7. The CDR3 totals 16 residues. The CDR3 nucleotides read TGCGCCAGCAGCCACCTGACTAGCGGGGTGGCAGAGACCCAGTACTTC. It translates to CASSHLTSGVAETQYF.

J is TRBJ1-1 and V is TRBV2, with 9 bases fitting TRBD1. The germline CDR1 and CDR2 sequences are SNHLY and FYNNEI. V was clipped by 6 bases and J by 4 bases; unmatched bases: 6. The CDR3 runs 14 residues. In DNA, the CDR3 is TGTGCCAGCAGCGAACAGGGGGCGGTCACTGAAGCTTTCTTT. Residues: CASSEQGAVTEAFF.

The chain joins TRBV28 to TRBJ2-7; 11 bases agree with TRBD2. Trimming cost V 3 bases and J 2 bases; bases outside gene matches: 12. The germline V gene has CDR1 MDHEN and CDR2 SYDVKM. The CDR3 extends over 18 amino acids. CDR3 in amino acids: CASSFPVLLAGVTYEQYF. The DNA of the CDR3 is TGTGCCAGCAGTTTCCCCGTATTACTAGCGGGAGTAACCTACGAGCAGTACTTC.

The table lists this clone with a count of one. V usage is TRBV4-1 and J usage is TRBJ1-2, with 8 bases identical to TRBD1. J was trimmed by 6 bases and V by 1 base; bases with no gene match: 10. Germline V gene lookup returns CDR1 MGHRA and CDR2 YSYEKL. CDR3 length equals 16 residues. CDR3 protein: CASSQVASGGRDGYTF. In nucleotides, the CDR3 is TGCGCCAGCAGCCAAGTGGCCTCAGGGGGCAGAGATGGCTACACCTTC.

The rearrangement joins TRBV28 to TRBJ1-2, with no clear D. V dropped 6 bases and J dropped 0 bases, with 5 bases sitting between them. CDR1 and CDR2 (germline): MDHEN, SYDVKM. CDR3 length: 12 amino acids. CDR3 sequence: CASRLSNYGYTF. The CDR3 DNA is TGTGCCAGCAGACTCTCTAACTATGGCTACACCTTC.

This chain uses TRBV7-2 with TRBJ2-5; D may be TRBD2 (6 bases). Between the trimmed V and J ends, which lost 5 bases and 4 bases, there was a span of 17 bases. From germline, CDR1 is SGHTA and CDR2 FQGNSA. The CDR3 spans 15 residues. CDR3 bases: TGTGCCAGCAGCCCCCCCAACTATAGCGGAGAGACCCAGTACTTC. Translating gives CASSPPNYSGETQYF.

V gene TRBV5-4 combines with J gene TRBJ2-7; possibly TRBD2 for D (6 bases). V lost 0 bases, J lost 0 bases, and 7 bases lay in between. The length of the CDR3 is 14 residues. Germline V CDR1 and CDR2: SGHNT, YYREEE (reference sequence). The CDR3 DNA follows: TGTGCCAGCAGCTTGGCGGGGGACTCCTACGAGCAGTACTTC. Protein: CASSLAGDSYEQYF.

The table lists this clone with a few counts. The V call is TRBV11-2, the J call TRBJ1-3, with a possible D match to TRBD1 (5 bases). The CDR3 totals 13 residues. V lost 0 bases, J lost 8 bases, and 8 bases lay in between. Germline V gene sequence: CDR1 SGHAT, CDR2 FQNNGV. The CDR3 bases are TGTGCCAGCAGCTTAGACAGGGAGGACACCATATATTTT. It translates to CASSLDREDTIYF. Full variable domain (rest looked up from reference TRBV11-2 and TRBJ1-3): EAGVAQSPRYKIIEKRQSVAFWCNPISGHATLYWYQQILGQGPKLLIQFQNNGVVDDSQLPKDRFSAERLKGVDSTLKIQPAKLEDSAVYLCASSLDREDTIYFGEGSWLTVV.

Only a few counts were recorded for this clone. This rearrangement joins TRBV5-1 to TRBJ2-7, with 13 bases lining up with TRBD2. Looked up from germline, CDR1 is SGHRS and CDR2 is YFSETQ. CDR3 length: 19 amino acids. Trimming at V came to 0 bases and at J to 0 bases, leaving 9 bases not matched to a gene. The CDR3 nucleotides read TGCGCCAGCAGCTTGGCTACTAGCGGGAGGGCCCCTATCTCCTACGAGCAGTACTTC. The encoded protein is CASSLATSGRAPISYEQYF.

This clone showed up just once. The CDR3 protein is CASSVRQGASPLHF. The DNA for the CDR3 is TGTGCCAGCAGTGTCCGACAGGGGGCGTCACCCCTCCACTTT. This rearrangement joins TRBV27 to TRBJ1-6; 10 nucleotides match TRBD1. Germline CDR1 reads MNHEY; CDR2 reads SMNVEV (reference sequence). V shed 5 bases and J 10 bases; nucleotides not matched to a gene: 5. The CDR3 contains 14 residues.

Written as DNA, the CDR3 is TGTGCCAGCAGCATAACAGGGTTTGGGTCTGGCTACACCTTC. Translated: CASSITGFGSGYTF. This rearrangement joins TRBV28 to TRBJ1-2; D might be TRBD1 (6 bases). The CDR3 spans 14 residues. Germline CDR1 reads MDHEN; CDR2 reads SYDVKM. V gave up 6 bases and J gave up 7 bases, with 18 bases separating them.

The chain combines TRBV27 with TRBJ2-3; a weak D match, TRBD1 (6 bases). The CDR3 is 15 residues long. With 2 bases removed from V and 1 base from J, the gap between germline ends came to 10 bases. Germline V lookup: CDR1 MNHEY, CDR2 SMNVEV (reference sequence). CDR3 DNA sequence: TGTGCCAGCAGTTTAGGGGGACAACGCACAGATACGCAGTATTTT. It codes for CASSLGGQRTDTQYF.

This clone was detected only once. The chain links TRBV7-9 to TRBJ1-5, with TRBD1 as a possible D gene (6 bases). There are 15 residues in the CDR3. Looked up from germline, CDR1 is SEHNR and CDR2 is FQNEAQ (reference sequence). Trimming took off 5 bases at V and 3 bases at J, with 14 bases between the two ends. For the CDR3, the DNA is TGTGCCAGCAGCCGGGGGGGCAGGGCCAATCAGCCCCAGCATTTT. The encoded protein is CASSRGGRANQPQHF. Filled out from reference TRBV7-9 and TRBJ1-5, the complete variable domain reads DTGVSQNPRHKITKRGQNVTFRCDPISEHNRLYWYRQTLGQGPEFLTYFQNEAQLEKSRLLSDRFSAERPKGSFSTLEIQRTEQGDSAMYLCASSRGGRANQPQHFGDGTRLSIL.

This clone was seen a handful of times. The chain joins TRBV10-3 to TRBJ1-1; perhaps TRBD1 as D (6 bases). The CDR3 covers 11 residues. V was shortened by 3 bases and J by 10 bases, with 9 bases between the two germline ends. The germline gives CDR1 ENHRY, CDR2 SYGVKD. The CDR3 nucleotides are TGTGCCATCAGTGAAGACAGGATAGCTTTCTTT. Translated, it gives CAISEDRIAFF.

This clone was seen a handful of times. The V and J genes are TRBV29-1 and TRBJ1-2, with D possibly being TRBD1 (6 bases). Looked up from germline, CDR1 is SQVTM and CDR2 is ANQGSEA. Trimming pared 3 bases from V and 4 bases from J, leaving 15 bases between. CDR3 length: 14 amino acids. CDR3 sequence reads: CSVDAGTQAYGYTF. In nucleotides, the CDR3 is TGCAGCGTTGACGCCGGGACACAAGCCTATGGCTACACCTTC.

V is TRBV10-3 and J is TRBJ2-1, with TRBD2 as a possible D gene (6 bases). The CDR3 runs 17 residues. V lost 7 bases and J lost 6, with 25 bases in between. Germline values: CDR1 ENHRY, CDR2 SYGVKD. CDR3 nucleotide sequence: TGTGCCATCACCCCGACCTTTAATCGGGGGAATGGCAATGAGCAGTTCTTC. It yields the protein CAITPTFNRGNGNEQFF.

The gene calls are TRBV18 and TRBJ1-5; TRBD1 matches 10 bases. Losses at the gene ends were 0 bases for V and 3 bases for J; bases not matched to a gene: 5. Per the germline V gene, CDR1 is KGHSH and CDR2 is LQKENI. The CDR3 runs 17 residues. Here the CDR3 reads CASSPPIGQGVNQPQHF. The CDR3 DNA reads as TGTGCCAGCTCACCACCTATCGGACAGGGGGTCAATCAGCCCCAGCATTTT.

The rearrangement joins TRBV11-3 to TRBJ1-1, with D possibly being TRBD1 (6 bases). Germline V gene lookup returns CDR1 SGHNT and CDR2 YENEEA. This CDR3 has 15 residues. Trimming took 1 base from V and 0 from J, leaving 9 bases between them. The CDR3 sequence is CASSLAGALNTEAFF. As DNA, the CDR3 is TGTGCCAGCAGCTTAGCAGGGGCCCTGAACACTGAAGCTTTCTTT.

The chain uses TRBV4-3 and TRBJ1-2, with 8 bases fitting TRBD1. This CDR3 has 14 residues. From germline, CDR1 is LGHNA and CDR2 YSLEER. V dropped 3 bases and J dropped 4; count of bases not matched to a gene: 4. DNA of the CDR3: TGCGCCAGCAGCCACGGACAGGGACGCTATGGCTACACCTTC. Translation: CASSHGQGRYGYTF.

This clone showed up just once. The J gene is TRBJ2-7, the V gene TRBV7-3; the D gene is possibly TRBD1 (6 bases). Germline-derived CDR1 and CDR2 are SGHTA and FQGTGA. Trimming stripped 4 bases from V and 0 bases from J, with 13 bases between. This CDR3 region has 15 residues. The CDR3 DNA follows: TGTGCCAGCAGCTGGGGACACCCGAGCTCCTACGAGCAGTACTTC. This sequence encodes CASSWGHPSSYEQYF.

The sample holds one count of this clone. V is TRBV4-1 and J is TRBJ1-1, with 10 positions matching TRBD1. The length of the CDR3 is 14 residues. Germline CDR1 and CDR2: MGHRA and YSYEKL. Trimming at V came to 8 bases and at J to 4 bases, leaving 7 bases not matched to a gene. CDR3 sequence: CASEPGQGFTEAFF. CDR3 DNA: TGCGCCAGCGAACCGGGACAGGGGTTCACTGAAGCTTTCTTT.